The 29 T cell receptor beta chains in this list originate from one sample, sequenced in a study of T cell repertoires in cytomegalovirus infection. MiXCR was run by TCRdb on the reads, yielding one entry per CDR3 protein. The sample holds 250,000 to 300,000 distinct CDR3 sequences, approximately 8.3% seen once. Sequenced material: PBMCs. These receptors were obtained from a human donor in good health (CMV status not recorded). Some clones in this sample may be carry-over from other donors' samples.

This clonotype was counted ten times or more. The chain couples TRBV19 to TRBJ2-7, with 8 nucleotides matching TRBD2. Trimming removed 5 bases from V and 3 bases from J; junction bases left unmatched: 9. Germline V lookup: CDR1 LNHDA, CDR2 SQIVND (reference sequence). There are 15 residues in the CDR3. CDR3 amino acids: CASSPTSGRHYEQYF. The DNA of the CDR3 is TGTGCCAGTAGTCCCACTAGCGGCCGGCACTACGAGCAGTACTTC.

This clonotype was seen ten or more times. The chain combines TRBV10-2 with TRBJ2-3, with a possible D match to TRBD1 (5 bases). The CDR3 length is 15 residues. Germline V gene data show CDR1 as WSHSY and CDR2 as SAAADI. Trimming removed 2 bases from V and 6 bases from J, with 15 bases in between. CDR3 nucleotides: TGCGCCAGCAGTGAGAGGGGCCTAATAAGGGATACGCAGTATTTT. It translates to CASSERGLIRDTQYF.

This clonotype came up many times. In DNA form, the CDR3 reads TGTGCCAGCGTTTGGGGGGGGGGTCTGAACACCGGGGAGCTGTTTTTT. Translation: CASVWGGGLNTGELFF. The chain employs TRBV7-2 and TRBJ2-2, with 7 bases identical to TRBD2. Germline trimming cut 8 bases from V and 1 base from J; bases unmatched to any gene: 10. This CDR3 contains 16 residues. Germline lookup yields CDR1 SGHTA and CDR2 FQGNSA.

This clonotype was seen ten or more times. The chain employs TRBV20-1 and TRBJ2-2; 7 nucleotides line up with TRBD1. This CDR3 contains 15 residues. Looked up from germline, CDR1 is DFQATT and CDR2 is SNEGSKA (reference sequence). Unmatched junction bases numbered 9, after V lost 2 bases and J lost 6 bases. CDR3 in DNA: TGCAGTGCTAGAAGAGGGGGCGCGTCGGCCGGGGAGCTGTTTTTT. Amino acids: CSARRGGASAGELFF.

This clonotype was observed at least ten times. V is TRBV7-2 and J is TRBJ1-5; D is perhaps TRBD1 (5 bases). The CDR3 runs to 15 residues. V was cut by 6 bases and J by 3 bases, with 15 bases left in between. Germline CDR1 and CDR2: SGHTA and FQGNSA. CDR3: CASSPEGIDNQPQHF. The DNA of the CDR3 is TGTGCCAGCAGTCCGGAGGGGATTGACAATCAGCCCCAGCATTTT.

The rearrangement joins TRBV11-3 to TRBJ1-1, with D possibly TRBD1 on 6 matching bases. This CDR3 has 14 amino acids. Trimming stripped 5 bases from V and 0 bases from J, with 10 bases between. In germline, CDR1 is SGHNT, CDR2 YENEEA. The CDR3 protein is CASSKGELNTEAFF. CDR3 coding DNA: TGTGCCAGCAGCAAGGGGGAATTGAACACTGAAGCTTTCTTT.

This clonotype has ten or more counts. V gene TRBV15 combines with J gene TRBJ2-2; D call uncertain. Germline CDR1 and CDR2: LNHNV and YYDKDF (reference sequence). Trimming shortened V by 1 base and J by 0 bases, and 9 bases separated the two germline ends. CDR3 size: 16 residues. The CDR3 coding sequence is TGTGCCACCAGCAGAGTAGGGCCCCCGAACACCGGGGAGCTGTTTTTT. Translation: CATSRVGPPNTGELFF.

This clonotype was observed at least ten times. Written as DNA, the CDR3 is TGTGCCAGCAGAAGAGGGCAAAACTATAATTCACCCCTCCACTTT. Its translation: CASRRGQNYNSPLHF. V is TRBV28 and J is TRBJ1-6; D call uncertain. There are 15 residues in the CDR3. CDR1 MDHEN and CDR2 SYDVKM come from the germline V gene. V lost 6 bases and J 3 bases, leaving 12 bases between the germline ends.

In this sample, this clonotype turned up many times. V usage is TRBV12-3 or TRBV12-4 and J usage is TRBJ2-5; D may match TRBD1 or TRBD2 (5 bases each). This CDR3 region has 16 residues. Trimming pared 6 bases from V and 2 bases from J, leaving 19 bases between. The CDR3 DNA sequence: TGTGCCAGCAGACCAGGGACGGGCCTTTCTCAAGAGACCCAGTACTTC. It is translated as CASRPGTGLSQETQYF.

In this sample, this clonotype turned up many times. This chain connects TRBV29-1 to TRBJ1-1; D remains ambiguous. CDR3 size: 17 residues. CDR1 is SQVTM and CDR2 is ANQGSEA in the germline V gene. Trimming removed 4 bases at V and 0 bases at J, with 21 bases between. Written as DNA, the CDR3 is TGCAGCGTTGTTGAGGCAGGCTCTTCTTCCATGAACACTGAAGCTTTCTTT. As protein: CSVVEAGSSSMNTEAFF.

This clonotype appeared many times. This sequence joins TRBV6-6 and TRBJ2-7, with TRBD1 identical over 8 bases. The germline CDR1 and CDR2 sequences are MNHNY and SVGAGI (reference sequence). CDR3 size: 14 residues. V lost 8 bases, J lost 5 bases, and 11 bases stayed unmatched. The CDR3: CASRAGGAIHEQYF. CDR3 nucleotide sequence: TGTGCCAGCCGCGCAGGGGGCGCGATCCACGAGCAGTACTTC.

This clonotype was recorded at least ten times. This sequence joins TRBV7-2 and TRBJ1-2; no reliable D call. The germline V gene has CDR1 SGHTA and CDR2 FQGNSA. The CDR3 is 15 residues long. V was trimmed by 3 bases and J by 6 bases, leaving 17 bases between them. CDR3 nucleotide sequence: TGTGCCAGCAGCTTCGACCCGACCGAGCTCCATGGCTACACCTTC. This encodes CASSFDPTELHGYTF.

The chain recombines TRBV6-1 with TRBJ2-3, with TRBD1 matching over 12 bases. V gave up 6 bases and J gave up 5 bases; unmatched junction bases: 6. CDR3 size: 15 residues. Germline V CDR1 and CDR2: MNHNS, SASEGT. CDR3 residues: CASSSGTGGRDTQYF. The CDR3 nucleotides are TGTGCCAGCAGCTCCGGGACAGGGGGCAGAGATACGCAGTATTTT.

The rearrangement joins TRBV6-2 or TRBV6-3 to TRBJ1-1; TRBD1 matches 12 bases. CDR1 is MNHEY, CDR2 SVGEGT, per germline. J lost 0 bases, V lost 7 bases, and 18 bases had no gene match. This CDR3 region has 20 residues. The CDR3 protein is CASNRAGTGGLKGMNTEAFF. The CDR3 DNA reads TGTGCCAGCAACAGAGCCGGGACAGGGGGCCTAAAAGGAATGAACACTGAAGCTTTCTTT.

The V call is TRBV12-3 or TRBV12-4, the J call TRBJ2-7; D may match TRBD1 or TRBD2 (6 bases each). V was clipped by 9 bases and J by 3 bases, with 18 bases between them. CDR3 length: 14 amino acids. CDR3 nucleotides: TGTGCCAGTTCCAACACGGGGGCGATCTACGAGCAGTACTTC. It encodes CASSNTGAIYEQYF.

This chain connects TRBV6-1 to TRBJ2-1; no reliable D call. CDR3 size: 12 residues. Trimming shortened V by 2 bases and J by 9 bases, and 8 bases separated the two germline ends. Germline V gene lookup returns CDR1 MNHNS and CDR2 SASEGT. CDR3 nucleotide sequence: TGTGCCAGCAGTGAATTAGGGCTTGAGCAGTTCTTC. Protein product: CASSELGLEQFF.

This clonotype was counted ten times or more. The rearrangement links TRBV7-6 to TRBJ2-3; 11 positions match TRBD2. Germline CDR1 reads SGHVS; CDR2 reads FNYEAQ. J gave up 6 bases and V 5 bases, and 7 bases lay outside the gene matches. The CDR3 contains 15 residues. The CDR3 region is CASSPLAGGSDTQYF. DNA for the CDR3: TGTGCCAGCAGCCCCCTAGCGGGGGGTTCTGATACGCAGTATTTT.

Many counts were recorded for this clonotype. The rearrangement uses TRBV7-2 and TRBJ1-2, with D possibly TRBD1 on 5 matching bases. The ends were cut back, 5 bases at V and 5 bases at J, with 9 bases in the middle. This CDR3 comprises 12 residues. Germline V gene lookup returns CDR1 SGHTA and CDR2 FQGNSA. The CDR3, as DNA: TGTGCCAGCAGCGCCGACAGATATGGCTACACCTTC. Its protein is CASSADRYGYTF.

This clonotype was found many times. J is TRBJ2-1 and V is TRBV7-2; D tentatively fits TRBD1 or TRBD2 (5 bases each). This CDR3 comprises 11 residues. V lost 5 bases and J 8 bases, leaving 7 bases between the germline ends. Looked up from germline, CDR1 is SGHTA and CDR2 is FQGNSA. This chain's CDR3 is CASSRGDEQFF. CDR3 DNA: TGTGCCAGCAGCCGAGGGGATGAGCAGTTCTTC.

V gene TRBV19 combines with J gene TRBJ2-5; 8 nucleotides line up with TRBD2. There are 14 residues in the CDR3. The trim removed 3 bases at V and 5 bases at J, leaving 5 bases unmatched. Germline V gives CDR1 LNHDA, CDR2 SQIVND (reference sequence). The CDR3 DNA sequence: TGTGCCAGTAGTATGGTCGGGGGGGGTGAGACCCAGTACTTC. Translated, it gives CASSMVGGGETQYF.

This clonotype was seen repeatedly, ten times or more. V usage is TRBV28 and J usage is TRBJ1-5, with 8 bases aligning to TRBD1. CDR3 length: 17 residues. The germline gives CDR1 MDHEN, CDR2 SYDVKM. The J segment lost 0 bases and the V segment lost 8 bases, leaving 12 bases of the junction unmatched. The CDR3 sequence: CASETGQASYSNQPQHF. Written as DNA, the CDR3 is TGTGCCAGCGAAACGGGACAGGCATCCTATAGCAATCAGCCCCAGCATTTT.

This clonotype was seen repeatedly, ten times or more. The chain combines TRBV28 with TRBJ1-3; TRBD1 matches 8 bases. Germline-derived CDR1 and CDR2 are MDHEN and SYDVKM. After removal of 5 bases from V and 1 base from J, the junction contained 13 bases not matched to a gene. The CDR3 is 18 amino acids. CDR3 DNA sequence: TGTGCCAGCAGTACAACCCGACAGGGGTTAAGGTCTGGAAACACCATATATTTT. Its translation is CASSTTRQGLRSGNTIYF.

The sample holds many counts of this clonotype. The chain carries TRBV7-2 and TRBJ1-1; D may be TRBD1 (5 bases). The CDR3 consists of 13 residues. Trimming left V 3 bases short and J 4 bases short, with 9 bases between. Germline values: CDR1 SGHTA, CDR2 FQGNSA. The CDR3 region has the DNA TGTGCCAGCAGCTTTTCAGGGATCACTGAAGCTTTCTTT. Protein product: CASSFSGITEAFF.

There are a few counts of this clonotype. The chain uses TRBV29-1 and TRBJ2-5, with 7 bases fitting TRBD1. CDR1 and CDR2 (germline): SQVTM, ANQGSEA. CDR3 length: 13 residues. After removal of 6 bases from V and 2 bases from J, the junction contained 6 bases not matched to a gene. Here the CDR3 reads CSVFTGEQETQYF. DNA of the CDR3: TGCAGCGTATTTACAGGGGAACAAGAGACCCAGTACTTC.

The chain employs TRBV28 and TRBJ2-1; 7 bases are shared with TRBD1. This CDR3 is 14 amino acids long. The V and J ends lost 5 bases and 9 bases, in that order; junction bases with no gene match: 10. Germline CDR1 and CDR2: MDHEN and SYDVKM. CDR3 sequence reads: CASSIQGIQSEQFF. The CDR3 DNA sequence: TGTGCCAGCAGTATACAGGGGATACAGAGTGAGCAGTTCTTC. The full variable domain, with the rest looked up from reference TRBV28 and TRBJ2-1, is DVKVTQSSRYLVKRTGEKVFLECVQDMDHENMFWYRQDPGLGLRLIYFSYDVKMKEKGDIPEGYSVSREKKERFSLILESASTNQTSMYLCASSIQGIQSEQFFGPGTRLTVL.

This clonotype was picked up many times. The rearrangement links TRBV7-2 to TRBJ1-4; tentative D call: TRBD1 (5 bases). The length of the CDR3 is 14 residues. Between the trimmed V and J ends, which lost 3 bases and 15 bases, there was a span of 20 bases. The germline CDR1 and CDR2 sequences are SGHTA and FQGNSA. This CDR3 is CASSFRDVRSKVFF. In DNA, the CDR3 is TGTGCCAGCAGCTTCCGGGACGTCCGGAGTAAGGTGTTTTTT.

This clonotype was observed at least ten times. The chain links TRBV7-6 to TRBJ1-6; D is perhaps TRBD1 (6 bases). With 0 bases removed from V and 6 bases from J, the gap between germline ends came to 15 bases. This CDR3 region has 17 residues. From germline, CDR1 is SGHVS and CDR2 FNYEAQ. The CDR3 loop reads CASSLAGFGRGNSPLHF. CDR3 nucleotide sequence: TGTGCCAGCAGCTTAGCGGGCTTCGGCAGGGGTAATTCACCCCTCCACTTT. The full variable domain, in which reference TRBV7-6 and TRBJ1-6 provide the parts outside the CDR3, is GAGVSQSPRYKVTKRGQDVALRCDPISGHVSLYWYRQALGQGPEFLTYFNYEAQQDKSGLPNDRFSAERPEGSISTLTIQRTEQRDSAMYRCASSLAGFGRGNSPLHFGNGTRLTVT.

This clonotype was detected ten times or more. The DNA for the CDR3 is TGCGCCAGCAGCCAAGATGGGGTGATCAGGGGGCGAGAAAAACTGTTTTTT. Translation gives CASSQDGVIRGREKLFF. The rearrangement joins TRBV4-3 to TRBJ1-4; 8 bases agree with TRBD1. Germline V gene lookup returns CDR1 LGHNA and CDR2 YSLEER. Trimming removed 0 bases from V and 8 bases from J; junction bases left unmatched: 11. The CDR3 sequence is 17 residues long.

V and J are TRBV14 and TRBJ2-2, with a possible D match to TRBD2 (6 bases). V lost 0 bases, J lost 3 bases, and 8 bases lay in between. The CDR3 has 15 residues. Germline CDR1 is SGHDN and CDR2 is FVKESK. The chain's CDR3 is CASSQDWGDTGELFF. The CDR3 DNA is TGTGCCAGCAGCCAAGATTGGGGGGACACCGGGGAGCTGTTTTTT.